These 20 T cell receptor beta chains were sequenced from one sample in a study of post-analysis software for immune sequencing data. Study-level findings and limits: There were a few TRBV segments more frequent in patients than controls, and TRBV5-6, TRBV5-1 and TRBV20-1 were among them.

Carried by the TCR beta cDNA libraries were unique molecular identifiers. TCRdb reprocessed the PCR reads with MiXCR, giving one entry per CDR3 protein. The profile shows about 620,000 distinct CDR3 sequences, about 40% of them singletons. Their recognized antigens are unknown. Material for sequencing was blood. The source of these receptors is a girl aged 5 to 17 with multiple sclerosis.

CDR3 DNA sequence: TGCGCCAGCAGCTCCACATATCGGGAGACCCAGTACTTC. Encoded protein: CASSSTYRETQYF. V gene TRBV5-1 combines with J gene TRBJ2-5, with D unclear. CDR1 is SGHRS and CDR2 is YFSETQ in the germline V gene. V was clipped by 3 bases and J by 5 bases, with 11 bases between them. The CDR3 extends over 13 amino acids.

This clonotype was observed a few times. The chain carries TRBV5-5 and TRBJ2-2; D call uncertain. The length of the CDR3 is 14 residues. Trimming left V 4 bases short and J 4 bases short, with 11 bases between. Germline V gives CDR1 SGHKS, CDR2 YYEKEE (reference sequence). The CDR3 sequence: CASSPGRPTGELFF. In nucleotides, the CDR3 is TGTGCCAGCAGCCCTGGCCGTCCCACCGGGGAGCTGTTTTTT.

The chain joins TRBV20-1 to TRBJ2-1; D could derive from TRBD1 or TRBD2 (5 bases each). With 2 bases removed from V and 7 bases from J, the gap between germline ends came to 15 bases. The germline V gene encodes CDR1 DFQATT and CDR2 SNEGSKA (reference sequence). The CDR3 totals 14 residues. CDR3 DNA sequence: TGCAGTGCTAGAAACTGGGACGGCTTAAATGAGCAGTTCTTC. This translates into CSARNWDGLNEQFF.

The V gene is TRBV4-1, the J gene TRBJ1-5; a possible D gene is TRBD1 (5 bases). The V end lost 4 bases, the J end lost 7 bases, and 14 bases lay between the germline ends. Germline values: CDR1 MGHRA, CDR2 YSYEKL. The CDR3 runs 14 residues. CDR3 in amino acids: CASSRLGARQPQHF. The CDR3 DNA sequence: TGCGCCAGCAGCCGATTAGGGGCTAGACAGCCCCAGCATTTT.

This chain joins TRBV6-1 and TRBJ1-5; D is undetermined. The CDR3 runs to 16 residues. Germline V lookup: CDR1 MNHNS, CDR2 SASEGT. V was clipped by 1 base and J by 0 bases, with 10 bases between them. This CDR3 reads CASSEGAPHSNQPQHF. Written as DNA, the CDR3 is TGTGCCAGCAGTGAAGGGGCCCCACATAGCAATCAGCCCCAGCATTTT.

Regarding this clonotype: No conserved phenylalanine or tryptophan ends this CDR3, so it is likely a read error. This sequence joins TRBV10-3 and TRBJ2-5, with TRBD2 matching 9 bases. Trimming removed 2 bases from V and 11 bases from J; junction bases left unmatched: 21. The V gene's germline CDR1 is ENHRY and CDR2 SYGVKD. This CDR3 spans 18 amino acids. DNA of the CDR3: TGTGCCATCAGTGAGCCCCCCCGTCTGGTCCTAGCGGGGAGAGAGCAGTACTCC. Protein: CAISEPPRLVLAGREQYS.

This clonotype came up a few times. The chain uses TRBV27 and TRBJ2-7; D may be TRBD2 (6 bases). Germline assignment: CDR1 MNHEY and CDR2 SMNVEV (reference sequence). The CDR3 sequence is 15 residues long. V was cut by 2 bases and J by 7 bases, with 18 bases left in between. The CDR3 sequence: CASSLQVGPGGEQYF. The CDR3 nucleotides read TGTGCCAGCAGTTTACAAGTGGGCCCCGGAGGGGAGCAGTACTTC.

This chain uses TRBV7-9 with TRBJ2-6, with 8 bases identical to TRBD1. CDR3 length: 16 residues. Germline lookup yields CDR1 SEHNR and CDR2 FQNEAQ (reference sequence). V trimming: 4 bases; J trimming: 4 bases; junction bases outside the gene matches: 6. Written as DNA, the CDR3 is TGTGCCAGCAGCTATCAGGGGGCGAAAGGGGCCAACGTCCTGACTTTC. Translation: CASSYQGAKGANVLTF.

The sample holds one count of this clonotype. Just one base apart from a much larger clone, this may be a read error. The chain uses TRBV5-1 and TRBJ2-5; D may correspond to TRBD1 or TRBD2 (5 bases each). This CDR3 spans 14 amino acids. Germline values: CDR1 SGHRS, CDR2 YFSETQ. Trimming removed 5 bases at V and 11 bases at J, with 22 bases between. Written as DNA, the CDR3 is TGCGCCAGCAGTCCTGGGACGGCGTCCTACAAGCAGTACTTC. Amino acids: CASSPGTASYKQYF.

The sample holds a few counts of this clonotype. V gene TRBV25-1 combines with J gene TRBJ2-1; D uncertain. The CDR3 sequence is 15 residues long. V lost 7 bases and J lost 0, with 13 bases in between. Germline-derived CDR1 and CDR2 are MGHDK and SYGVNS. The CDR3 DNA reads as TGTGCCAGCACCGACCCAAGGAGCTCCTACAATGAGCAGTTCTTC. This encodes CASTDPRSSYNEQFF.

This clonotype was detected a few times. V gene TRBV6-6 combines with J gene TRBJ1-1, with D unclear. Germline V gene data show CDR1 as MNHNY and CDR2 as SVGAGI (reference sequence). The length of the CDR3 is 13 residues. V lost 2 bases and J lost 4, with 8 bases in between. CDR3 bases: TGTGCCAGCAGTTACGGGGATGGCACTGAAGCTTTCTTT. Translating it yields CASSYGDGTEAFF.

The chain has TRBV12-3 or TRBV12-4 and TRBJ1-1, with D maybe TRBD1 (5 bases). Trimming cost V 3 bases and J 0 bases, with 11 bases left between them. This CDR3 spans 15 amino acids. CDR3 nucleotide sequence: TGTGCCAGCAGTTTCGGAGGGGAGGTGAACACTGAAGCTTTCTTT. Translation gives CASSFGGEVNTEAFF.

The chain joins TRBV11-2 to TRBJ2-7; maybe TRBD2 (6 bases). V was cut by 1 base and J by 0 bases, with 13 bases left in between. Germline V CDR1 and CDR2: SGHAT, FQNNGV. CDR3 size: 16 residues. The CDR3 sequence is CASSLVLGRDSYEQYF. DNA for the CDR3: TGTGCCAGCAGCTTAGTACTGGGGCGGGACTCCTACGAGCAGTACTTC.

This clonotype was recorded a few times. The DNA of the CDR3 is TGTGCCTGGAGTGTTCCGGTTGGTACAGGGCACAATGAGCAGTTCTTC. Amino acid sequence: CAWSVPVGTGHNEQFF. The genes are TRBV30 and TRBJ2-1, with D possibly matching TRBD1 (6 bases). There are 16 residues in the CDR3. V dropped 0 bases and J dropped 5 bases, with 17 bases sitting between them. Per the germline V gene, CDR1 is GTSNPN and CDR2 is SVGIG (reference sequence).

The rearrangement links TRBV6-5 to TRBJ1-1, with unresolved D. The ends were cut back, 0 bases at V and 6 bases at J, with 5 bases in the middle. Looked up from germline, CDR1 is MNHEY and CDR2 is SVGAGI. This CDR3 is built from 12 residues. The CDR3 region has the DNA TGTGCCAGCAGTTACTCGAAGTCTGAAGCTTTCTTT. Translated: CASSYSKSEAFF.

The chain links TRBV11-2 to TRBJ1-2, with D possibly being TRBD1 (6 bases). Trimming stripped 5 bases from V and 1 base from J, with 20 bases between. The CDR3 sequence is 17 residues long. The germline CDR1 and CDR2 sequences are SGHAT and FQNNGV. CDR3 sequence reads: CASSAVRGGPLNYGYTF. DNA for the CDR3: TGTGCCAGCAGCGCAGTTCGGGGGGGGCCTCTTAACTATGGCTACACCTTC.

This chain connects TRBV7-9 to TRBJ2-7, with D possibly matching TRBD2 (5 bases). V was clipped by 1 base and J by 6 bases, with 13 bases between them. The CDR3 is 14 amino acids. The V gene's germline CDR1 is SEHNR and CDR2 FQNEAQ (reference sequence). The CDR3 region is CASSLGEGTGEQYF. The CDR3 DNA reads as TGTGCCAGCAGCTTAGGTGAGGGTACGGGCGAGCAGTACTTC.

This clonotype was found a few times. The CDR3 loop is CASSLGGRENIQYF. CDR3 bases: TGCGCCAGCAGCTTGGGCGGGAGAGAGAACATTCAGTACTTC. This rearrangement joins TRBV5-1 to TRBJ2-4; 7 bases are a match to TRBD2. The CDR3 length is 14 residues. Germline-derived CDR1 and CDR2 are SGHRS and YFSETQ. The V and J ends lost 0 bases and 7 bases, in that order; junction bases with no gene match: 4.

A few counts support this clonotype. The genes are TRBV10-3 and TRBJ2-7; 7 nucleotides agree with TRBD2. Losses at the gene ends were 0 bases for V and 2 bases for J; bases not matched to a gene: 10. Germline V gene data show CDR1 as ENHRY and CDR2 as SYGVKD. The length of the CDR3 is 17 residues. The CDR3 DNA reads TGTGCCATCAGTGAGTCCCAGACTAGCTACCAAACCTACGAGCAGTACTTC. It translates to CAISESQTSYQTYEQYF.

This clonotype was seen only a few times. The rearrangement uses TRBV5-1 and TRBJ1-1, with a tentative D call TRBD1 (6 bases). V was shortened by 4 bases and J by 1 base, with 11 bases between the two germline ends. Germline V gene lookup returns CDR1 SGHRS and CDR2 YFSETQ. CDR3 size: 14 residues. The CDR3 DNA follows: TGCGCCAGCAGCCCCATGACAGGGAACACTGAAGCTTTCTTT. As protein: CASSPMTGNTEAFF.